This TCR beta chain comes out of a study of blood T cell repertoires in COVID-19. As for the study in general: The samples span acute and convalescent COVID-19 from the United States, Italy and Spain. Sample material is recorded as cDNA or gDNA derived from T cells, B-cell-depleted T cells, or PBMCs.

In the source study's methods: Nucleated cell counts were estimated from reference gene primer amplification. The assay was immunoSEQ multiplex PCR, and TCRdb's table has in-frame clones only and misses some. V, J and clone size reflect that table, while D and trimming were determined from the DNA. Among tens of thousands of clones listed, around 74% were seen once. Germline V gene lookup returns CDR1 KGHDR and CDR2 SFDVKD. The CDR3 runs to 15 residues. The V segment lost 9 bases and the J segment 7 bases; nucleotides outside the gene matches: 13. The sequence was collected from a woman aged 45-65 years with active or convalescent COVID-19. The chain links TRBV24-1 to TRBJ2-5, with 10 positions matching TRBD2. Sequenced material: peripheral blood. CDR3: CATSSGRAEVGTQYF. The CDR3 nucleotides read TGTGCCACCTCCAGCGGGAGGGCCGAAGTAGGGACCCAGTACTTC.